The sequence of this T cell receptor beta chain was determined in a study of metastatic and nonmetastatic thyroid tumors (dated by TCRdb to about 2020). Concerning the study at large: Repertoires from peripheral blood and from tumor or nodule tissue samples of malignant and benign thyroid patients were compared.

Library preparation was by PCR. This sample was sequenced with an Illumina HiSeq 4000. High-throughput sequencing was used to profile the CDR3 region of the TCR beta-chain in every patient. As for the authors' bioinformatics: Drawing on CDR3 differences between clinicopathological groups, the researchers built a classifier meant to tell apart patients with distant-metastatic papillary thyroid cancer. To measure repertoire diversity the researchers used the Shannon index, while the Morisita-Horn index served to gauge how similar the tumor and blood repertoires were. The public reads were run again by TCRdb, first through fastp at Q25 and then through MiXCR, and only productive beta chains were kept. TCRdb's processing, not the authors' own work, is the source of the V and J calls. This sample is represented by around 36,000 clones; 29% of them were singletons. The ten most abundant clones make up less than 9.5% of the sample.

No treatment had been received by any patient before thyroid surgery. Using T-cell receptor beta sequencing, the researchers looked back retrospectively at clinical samples from patients, gathered between the early 2010s and the late 2010s. Note on this clone: It lacks a known antigen. The input lacks base qualities; no much larger clone sits a single base away.

From its cysteine to its phenylalanine, the CDR3 spans 18 amino acids. Only CDR3 DNA is held: 54 bases, read in frame from base 1. CDR1 SGHRS and CDR2 YFSETQ are derived from the germline V gene. V loses 4 bases, J loses 1 base, and the germline ends lie 18 bases apart. The paper's findings and limits, for the study overall: In both blood and tumor samples, TCR beta diversity was reported to be significantly higher in malignant tumors than in benign nodules.

The clonotype comes from a female donor with papillary thyroid cancer or a benign thyroid nodule (not recorded which). Some clones in this sample may be carry-over from other donors' samples. The sample comprised blood. The chain was built from TRBV5-1 and TRBJ2-6, with a tentative D gene TRBD2 over 6 matching bases. Here is the DNA: TGCGCCAGCAGCATCGGGGGACCCGCCCCATCTGGGGCCAACGTCCTGACTTTC. This yields the protein CASSIGGPAPSGANVLTF. With the portions outside the CDR3 filled from the reference TRBV5-1 and TRBJ2-6 genes, the complete variable region becomes KAGVTQTPRYLIKTRGQQVTLSCSPISGHRSVSWYQQTPGQGLQFLFEYFSETQRNKGNFPGRFSGRQFSNSRSEMNVSTLELGDSALYLCASSIGGPAPSGANVLTFGAGSRLTVL.